Below, one T cell receptor (beta chain) is given with its context. This clone's antigen is unknown. Base qualities are not at hand, and no much larger clone is one base apart. Trimming takes 3 bases off V and 10 bases off J; junction bases not matched to a gene: 3. Taken from the germline V gene, the CDR1 and CDR2 loops are SGHVS and FNYEAQ. The CDR3, from cysteine to phenylalanine, totals 15 residues. Only CDR3 DNA remains: 45 bases, in frame from the first base. These data belong to a study of blood T cell repertoires in COVID-19 (dated by TCRdb to between 2020 and 2021). Broadly, across the study: Collaborator samples came from the United States, Italy and Spain and covered acute and convalescent phases of COVID-19. The material from the prospective study consisted of cDNA or gDNA derived from T cells, B-cell-depleted T cells, or PBMCs. Deeply sampled blood TCRbeta repertoires from subjects exposed to, actively infected with, or recovered from COVID-19 were included in the dataset. The repertoires were released in a freely available public database intended as a resource for research on the immune response to SARS-CoV-2. Samples came from the ongoing ImmuneRACE study (first 160 participants) plus 1,254 subjects from 6 global collaborators. A de-identified subject ID, COVID-19 status, age in years and sex were almost always included in the sample metadata. Where HLA class I and class II types were available, the types were taken from metadata supplied by the sample provider, not from assay-based typing. The study at large found these results: Clinical and demographic metadata were provided uncurated, with the amount varying by source and participant.

Enrolling through a virtual design, the prospective study's participants ranged in age from roughly 18 to 95 years and lived across 24 United States geographic areas. To assign participants to cohorts, the prospective study relied on clinical history that participants themselves reported in a screening survey and a study questionnaire. Exposed participants had been in contact with someone with a PCR-confirmed or clinician-diagnosed COVID-19 case within 2 weeks of study entry. Mobile phlebotomists in the prospective study collected whole blood, serum and a nasopharyngeal or oropharyngeal swab from every participant. Over an approximately 2-month period, participants in the prospective study had the option of providing additional blood draws and questionnaires. Before DNA extraction, prospective study blood samples were shipped either frozen or at room temperature. The immunoSEQ Assay, a bias-controlled multiplex PCR, was used to amplify TCRbeta CDR3 regions from genomic DNA. The paper's data handling went like this. Within the assay, amplification of reference gene primers was used to estimate how many nucleated cells each sample contained. Sequence reads were collapsed and filtered to measure the absolute abundance of every unique TCRbeta CDR3 rearrangement. Productive Simpson clonality was computed per sample as the square root of Simpson's diversity index over productive rearrangements. TCRdb re-hosts the immuneACCESS table, in-frame sequences only. Its copies lack some clones; in the studies checked, an unresolved V gene accounts for under half of them, and the cause for the rest is not known. V, J and clone size derive from that table, while D and trimming were established from the DNA sequence. The sample table lists approximately 280,000 clones, about four fifths of them with a count of one. The ten largest clones capture less than 5.5% of the sample.

The chain was built from TRBV7-6 and TRBJ2-1, with 16 middle bases fitting TRBD2. The receptor's source is a man between 35 and 55 years old who had been exposed to COVID-19. Source material: PBMCs or T cells enriched from blood (not recorded which). The CDR3 region reads CASSFGTSGREEQFF. The sequenced DNA: TGTGCCAGCAGCTTCGGGACTAGCGGGAGGGAAGAGCAGTTCTTC.